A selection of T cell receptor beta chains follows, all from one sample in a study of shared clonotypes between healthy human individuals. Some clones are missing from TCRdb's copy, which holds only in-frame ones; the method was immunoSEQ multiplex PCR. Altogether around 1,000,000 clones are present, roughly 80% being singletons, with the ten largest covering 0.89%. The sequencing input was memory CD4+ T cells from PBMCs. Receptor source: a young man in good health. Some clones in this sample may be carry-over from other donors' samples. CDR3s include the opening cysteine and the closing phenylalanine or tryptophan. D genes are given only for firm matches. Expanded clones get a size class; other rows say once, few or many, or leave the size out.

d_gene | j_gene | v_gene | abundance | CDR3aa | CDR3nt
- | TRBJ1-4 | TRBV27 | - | CASSQTASILGKLFF | TGTGCCAGCAGCCAAACGGCTTCAATACTTGGAAAACTGTTTTTT
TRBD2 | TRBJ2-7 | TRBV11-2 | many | CASSLGREGPRYEQYF | TGTGCCAGCAGCTTAGGGCGGGAGGGCCCTCGGTACGAGCAGTACTTC
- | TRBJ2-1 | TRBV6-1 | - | CASSDGPPAKQFF | TGTGCCAGCAGTGACGGACCTCCCGCGAAACAGTTCTTC
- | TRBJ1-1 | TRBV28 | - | CASTPPGASSITEAFF | TGTGCCAGCACCCCCCCGGGGGCGAGTTCGATCACTGAAGCTTTCTTT
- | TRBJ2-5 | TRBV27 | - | CASSLSERDRETQYF | TGTGCCAGCAGTTTATCGGAGAGAGATCGGGAGACCCAGTACTTC
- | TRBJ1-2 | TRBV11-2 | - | CASSPGTIWGYTF | TGTGCCAGCAGCCCCGGGACAATTTGGGGCTACACCTTC
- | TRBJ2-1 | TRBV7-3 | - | CASSSQFGNEQFF | TGTGCCAGCAGCTCCCAGTTCGGCAATGAGCAGTTCTTC
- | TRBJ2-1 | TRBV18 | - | CASSDSQTSYNEQFF | TGTGCCAGCTCAGACAGCCAGACGTCCTACAATGAGCAGTTCTTC
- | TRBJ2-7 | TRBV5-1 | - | CASSLDRRDPSSYEQYF | TGCGCCAGCAGCTTGGATAGACGGGACCCGAGCTCCTACGAGCAGTACTTC
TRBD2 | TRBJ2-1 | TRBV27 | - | CASSFSGSPYNEQFF | TGTGCCAGCAGTTTCAGCGGGAGCCCCTACAATGAGCAGTTCTTC
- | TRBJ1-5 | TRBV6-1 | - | CASTRTVLSNQPQHF | TGTGCCAGCACTAGGACGGTCCTTAGCAATCAGCCCCAGCATTTT
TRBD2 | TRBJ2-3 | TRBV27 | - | CASSLSGRASDTQYF | TGTGCCAGCAGTTTATCCGGGAGGGCATCAGATACGCAGTATTTT
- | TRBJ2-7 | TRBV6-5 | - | CASRIGRGGAYEQYF | TGTGCCAGCAGAATAGGGAGGGGGGGAGCCTACGAGCAGTACTTC
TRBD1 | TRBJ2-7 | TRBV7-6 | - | CASSSIGQGQYF | TGTGCCAGCAGCTCGATAGGACAGGGTCAGTACTTC
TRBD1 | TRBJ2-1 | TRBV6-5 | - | CASSYSPGTAYNEQFF | TGTGCCAGCAGTTACTCCCCCGGGACAGCCTACAATGAGCAGTTCTTC
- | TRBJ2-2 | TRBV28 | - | CASSLQGQGHGELFF | TGTGCCAGCAGTTTACAAGGGCAGGGACACGGGGAGCTGTTTTTT
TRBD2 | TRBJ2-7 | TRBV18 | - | CASSPGEGYEQYF | TGTGCCAGCTCACCAGGGGAGGGCTACGAGCAGTACTTC
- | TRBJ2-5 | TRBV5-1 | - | CASSLETWGGETQYF | TGCGCCAGCAGCTTGGAAACGTGGGGCGGAGAGACCCAGTACTTC
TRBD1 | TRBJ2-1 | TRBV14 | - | CASSQVRTGVNYNEQFF | TGTGCCAGCAGCCAAGTCAGGACAGGGGTAAACTACAATGAGCAGTTCTTC
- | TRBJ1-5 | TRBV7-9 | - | CASSLGDGQSNQPQHF | TGTGCCAGCAGCTTAGGGGATGGACAAAGCAATCAGCCCCAGCATTTT
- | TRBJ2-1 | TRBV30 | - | CAWSGGGENEQFF | TGTGCCTGGAGTGGTGGGGGCGAGAATGAGCAGTTCTTC
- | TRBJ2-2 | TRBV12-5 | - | CASGHRDTGELFF | TGTGCTAGTGGGCACAGGGACACCGGGGAGCTGTTTTTT
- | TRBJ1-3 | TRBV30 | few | CAWSVRENGNTIYF | TGTGCCTGGAGTGTTCGGGAAAATGGAAACACCATATATTTT
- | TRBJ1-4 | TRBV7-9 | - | CASSLEVLEEKLFF | TGTGCCAGCAGCTTAGAGGTTCTGGAGGAAAAACTGTTTTTT
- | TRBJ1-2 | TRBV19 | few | CASRKLSNYGYTF | TGTGCCAGTAGGAAACTTTCTAACTATGGCTACACCTTC
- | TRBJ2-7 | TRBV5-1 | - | CASSLLGQGNDEQYF | TGCGCCAGCAGCTTGTTAGGGCAGGGAAATGACGAGCAGTACTTC
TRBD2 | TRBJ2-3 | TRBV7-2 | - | CASSQGTSRTDTQYF | TGTGCCAGCAGCCAAGGGACTAGCAGGACAGATACGCAGTATTTT
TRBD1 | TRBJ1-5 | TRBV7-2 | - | CASSRPGQGIQPQHF | TGTGCCAGCAGCAGACCGGGACAGGGGATTCAGCCCCAGCATTTT
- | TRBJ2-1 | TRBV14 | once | CASSQEVGGHSYNEQFF | TGTGCCAGCAGCCAAGAGGTCGGGGGACACAGCTACAATGAGCAGTTCTTC
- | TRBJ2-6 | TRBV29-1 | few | CSVVENSANVLTF | TGCAGCGTTGTGGAAAATTCGGCCAACGTCCTGACTTTC
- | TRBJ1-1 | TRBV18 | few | CASSPVSGDTEAFF | TGTGCCAGCTCACCGGTCTCCGGGGACACTGAAGCTTTCTTT
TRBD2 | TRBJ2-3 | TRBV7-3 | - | CASSLSGGGYGTQYF | TGTGCCAGCAGCCTAAGCGGGGGCGGATACGGTACGCAGTATTTT
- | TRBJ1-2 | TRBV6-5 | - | CASSLGLSLYGYTF | TGTGCCAGCAGCCTGGGACTTTCGCTCTATGGCTACACCTTC
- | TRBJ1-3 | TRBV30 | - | CAWSDERVSFGNTIYF | TGTGCCTGGAGTGACGAACGTGTGAGTTTCGGAAACACCATATATTTT
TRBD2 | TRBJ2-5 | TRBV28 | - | CASSLRLAGVETQYF | TGTGCCAGCAGTTTAAGGCTAGCGGGAGTGGAGACCCAGTACTTC
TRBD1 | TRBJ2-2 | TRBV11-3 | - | CASRQGTGGRELFF | TGTGCCAGCAGGCAAGGGACAGGGGGCCGTGAGCTGTTTTTT
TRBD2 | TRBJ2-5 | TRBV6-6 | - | CASSYGTSEETQYF | TGTGCCAGCAGTTACGGGACTAGCGAGGAGACCCAGTACTTC
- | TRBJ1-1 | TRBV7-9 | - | CASSLRLINTEAFF | TGTGCCAGCAGCTTACGGCTAATCAACACTGAAGCTTTCTTT
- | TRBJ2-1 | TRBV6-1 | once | CASTSGGAYNEQFF | TGTGCCAGCACCTCCGGGGGTGCCTACAATGAGCAGTTCTTC
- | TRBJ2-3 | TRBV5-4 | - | CASSPPSTDTQYF | TGTGCCAGCAGCCCCCCTAGCACAGATACGCAGTATTTT
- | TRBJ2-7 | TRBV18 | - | CASSPPGGGRGYEQYF | TGTGCCAGCTCACCACCGGGGGGCGGGAGAGGCTACGAGCAGTACTTC
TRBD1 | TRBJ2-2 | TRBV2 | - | CASRGQLTGELFF | TGTGCCAGCAGGGGACAGCTCACCGGGGAGCTGTTTTTT
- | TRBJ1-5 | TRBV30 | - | CAWAGSYNQPQHF | TGTGCCTGGGCGGGTTCTTACAATCAGCCCCAGCATTTT
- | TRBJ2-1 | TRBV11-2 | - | CASSKTENEQFF | TGTGCCAGCAGCAAGACAGAAAATGAGCAGTTCTTC
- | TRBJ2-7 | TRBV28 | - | CASTKPPVGEQYF | TGTGCCAGCACCAAGCCCCCGGTAGGGGAGCAGTACTTC